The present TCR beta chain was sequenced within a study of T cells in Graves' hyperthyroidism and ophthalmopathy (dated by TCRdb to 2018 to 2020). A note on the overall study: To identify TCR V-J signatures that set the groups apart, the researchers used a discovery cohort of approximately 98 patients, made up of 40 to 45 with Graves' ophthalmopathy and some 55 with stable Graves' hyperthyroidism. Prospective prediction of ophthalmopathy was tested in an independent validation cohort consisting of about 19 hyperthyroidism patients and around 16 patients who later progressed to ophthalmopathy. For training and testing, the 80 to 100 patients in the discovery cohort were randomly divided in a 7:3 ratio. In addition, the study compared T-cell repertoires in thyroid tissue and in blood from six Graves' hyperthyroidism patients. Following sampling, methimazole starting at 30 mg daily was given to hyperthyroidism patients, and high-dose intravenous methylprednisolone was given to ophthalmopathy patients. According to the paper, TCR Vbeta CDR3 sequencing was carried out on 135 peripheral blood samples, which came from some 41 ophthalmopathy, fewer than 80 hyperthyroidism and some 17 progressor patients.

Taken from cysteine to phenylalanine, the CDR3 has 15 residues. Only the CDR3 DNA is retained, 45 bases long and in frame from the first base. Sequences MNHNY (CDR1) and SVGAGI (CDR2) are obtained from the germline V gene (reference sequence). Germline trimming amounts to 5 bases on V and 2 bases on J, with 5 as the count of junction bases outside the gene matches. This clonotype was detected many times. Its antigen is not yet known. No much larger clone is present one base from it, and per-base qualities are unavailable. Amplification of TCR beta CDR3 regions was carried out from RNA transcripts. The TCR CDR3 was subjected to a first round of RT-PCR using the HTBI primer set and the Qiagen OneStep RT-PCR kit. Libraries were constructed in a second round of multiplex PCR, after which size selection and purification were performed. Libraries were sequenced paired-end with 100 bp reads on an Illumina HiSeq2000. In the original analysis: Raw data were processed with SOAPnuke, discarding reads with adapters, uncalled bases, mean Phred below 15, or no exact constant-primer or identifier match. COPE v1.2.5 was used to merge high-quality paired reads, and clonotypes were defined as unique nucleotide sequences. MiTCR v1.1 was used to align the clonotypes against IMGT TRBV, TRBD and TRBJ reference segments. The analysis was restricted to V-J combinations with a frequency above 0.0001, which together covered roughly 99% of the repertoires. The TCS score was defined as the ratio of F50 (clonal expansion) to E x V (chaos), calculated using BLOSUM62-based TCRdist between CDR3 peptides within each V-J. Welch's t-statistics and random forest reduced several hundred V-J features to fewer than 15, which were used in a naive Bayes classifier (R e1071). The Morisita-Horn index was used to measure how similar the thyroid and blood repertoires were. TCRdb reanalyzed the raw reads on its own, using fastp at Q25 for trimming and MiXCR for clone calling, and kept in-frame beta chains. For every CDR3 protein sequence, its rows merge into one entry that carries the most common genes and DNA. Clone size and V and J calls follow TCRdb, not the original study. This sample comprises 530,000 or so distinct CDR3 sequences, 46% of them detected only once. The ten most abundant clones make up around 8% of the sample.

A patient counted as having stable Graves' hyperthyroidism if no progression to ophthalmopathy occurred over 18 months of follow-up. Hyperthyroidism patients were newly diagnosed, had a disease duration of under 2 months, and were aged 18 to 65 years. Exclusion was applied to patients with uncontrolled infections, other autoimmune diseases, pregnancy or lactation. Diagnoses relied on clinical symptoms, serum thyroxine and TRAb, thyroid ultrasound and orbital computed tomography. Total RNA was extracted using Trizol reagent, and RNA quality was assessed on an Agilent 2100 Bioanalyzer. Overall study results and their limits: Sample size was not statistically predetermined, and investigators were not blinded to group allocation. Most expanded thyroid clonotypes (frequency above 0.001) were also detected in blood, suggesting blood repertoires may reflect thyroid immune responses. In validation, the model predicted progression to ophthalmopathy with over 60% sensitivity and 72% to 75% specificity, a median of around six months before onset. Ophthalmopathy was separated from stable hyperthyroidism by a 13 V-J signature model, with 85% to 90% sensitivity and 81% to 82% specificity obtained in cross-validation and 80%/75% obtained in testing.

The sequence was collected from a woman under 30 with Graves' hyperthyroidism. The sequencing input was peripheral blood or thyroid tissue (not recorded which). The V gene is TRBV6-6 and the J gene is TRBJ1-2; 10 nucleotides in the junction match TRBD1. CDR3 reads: CASSRGTGVNYGYTF. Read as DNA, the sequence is TGTGCCAGCAGTCGCGGGACAGGGGTAAACTATGGCTACACCTTC.